Presented here are 7 T cell receptor beta chains from one specimen sequenced in a study of T cell repertoires in cytomegalovirus infection. TCRdb re-analysed the reads in MiXCR, keeping a single row per CDR3 protein. The sample lists roughly 320,000 distinct CDR3 sequences, around 9.1% occurring once. Source material: PBMCs. Receptors were obtained from a human donor in good health (CMV status not recorded). Some clones in this sample may be carry-over from other donors' samples.

This clonotype was detected many times. The gene calls are TRBV7-2 and TRBJ2-7; D is perhaps TRBD1 (5 bases). There are 14 residues in the CDR3. Germline V lookup: CDR1 SGHTA, CDR2 FQGNSA. Trimming stripped 5 bases from V and 1 base from J, with 12 bases between. CDR3 residues: CASSLGTGSYEQYF. DNA of the CDR3: TGTGCCAGCAGCCTGGGTACAGGATCCTACGAGCAGTACTTC.

The chain links TRBV5-1 to TRBJ2-7; 7 bases line up with TRBD1. This CDR3 has 17 amino acids. In germline, CDR1 is SGHRS, CDR2 YFSETQ. V dropped 0 bases and J dropped 2; count of bases not matched to a gene: 11. CDR3 region: CASSLERRGLDTYEQYF. For the CDR3, the DNA is TGCGCCAGCAGCTTGGAAAGAAGGGGGCTGGATACCTACGAGCAGTACTTC.

This clonotype was seen a few times. CDR3 sequence: CASSLSGGRDYGYTF. The CDR3 bases are TGTGCCAGCAGCTTATCGGGGGGGCGCGACTATGGCTACACCTTC. The chain links TRBV7-9 to TRBJ1-2, with a weak D call TRBD1 (6 bases). Germline V lookup: CDR1 SEHNR, CDR2 FQNEAQ (reference sequence). The CDR3 has 15 amino acids. Trimming took 2 bases from V and 3 from J, leaving 13 bases between them.

The chain has TRBV18 and TRBJ2-4; perhaps TRBD2 as D (5 bases). The germline gives CDR1 KGHSH, CDR2 LQKENI. Trimming took 0 bases from V and 0 from J, leaving 12 bases between them. The CDR3 loop spans 17 amino acids. The CDR3 bases are TGTGCCAGCTCACCACCGACGACCAGCGGAGCCAAAAACATTCAGTACTTC. Its translation: CASSPPTTSGAKNIQYF.

This clonotype was counted at least ten times. The V and J genes are TRBV7-6 and TRBJ2-1, with 9 bases identical to TRBD2. Germline V lookup: CDR1 SGHVS, CDR2 FNYEAQ. The CDR3 spans 13 residues. V gave up 8 bases and J gave up 5 bases; unmatched junction bases: 4. The CDR3 loop reads CASVSGGNNEQFF. CDR3 in DNA: TGTGCCAGCGTTAGCGGGGGTAACAATGAGCAGTTCTTC.

In its sample, this clonotype was seen many times. V is TRBV5-1 and J is TRBJ2-5; D remains unclear. V shed 0 bases and J shed 1 base, with 7 bases lying between them. The germline V gene encodes CDR1 SGHRS and CDR2 YFSETQ. The CDR3 has 14 residues. The CDR3 DNA sequence: TGCGCCAGCAGCTTGGTGACAAGCCAAGAGACCCAGTACTTC. It specifies CASSLVTSQETQYF.

The chain is built from TRBV18 and TRBJ2-2; TRBD1 might be the D (5 bases). CDR1 and CDR2 (germline): KGHSH, LQKENI. CDR3 size: 13 residues. Trimming took off 2 bases at V and 7 bases at J, with 8 bases between the two ends. CDR3 amino acids: CASSPGAGGELFF. For the CDR3, the DNA is TGTGCCAGCTCACCAGGGGCTGGCGGGGAGCTGTTTTTT.